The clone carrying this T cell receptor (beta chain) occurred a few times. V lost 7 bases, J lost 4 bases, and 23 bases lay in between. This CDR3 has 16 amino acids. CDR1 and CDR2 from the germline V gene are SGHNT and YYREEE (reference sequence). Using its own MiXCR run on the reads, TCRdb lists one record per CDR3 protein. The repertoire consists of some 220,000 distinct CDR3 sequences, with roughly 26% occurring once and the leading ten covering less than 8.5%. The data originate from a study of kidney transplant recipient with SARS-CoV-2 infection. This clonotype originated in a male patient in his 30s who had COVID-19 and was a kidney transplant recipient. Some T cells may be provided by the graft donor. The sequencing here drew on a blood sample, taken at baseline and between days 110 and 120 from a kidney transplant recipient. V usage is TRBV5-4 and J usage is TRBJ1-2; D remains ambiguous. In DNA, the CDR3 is TGTGCCAGCCATAATTGCGTACCAGGAAAGACCTATGGCTACACCTTC. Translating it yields CASHNCVPGKTYGYTF. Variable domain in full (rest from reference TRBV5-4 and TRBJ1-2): ETGVTQSPTHLIKTRGQQVTLRCSSQSGHNTVSWYQQALGQGPQFIFQYYREEENGRGNFPPRFSGLQFPNYSSELNVNALELDDSALYLCASHNCVPGKTYGYTFGSGTRLTVV.